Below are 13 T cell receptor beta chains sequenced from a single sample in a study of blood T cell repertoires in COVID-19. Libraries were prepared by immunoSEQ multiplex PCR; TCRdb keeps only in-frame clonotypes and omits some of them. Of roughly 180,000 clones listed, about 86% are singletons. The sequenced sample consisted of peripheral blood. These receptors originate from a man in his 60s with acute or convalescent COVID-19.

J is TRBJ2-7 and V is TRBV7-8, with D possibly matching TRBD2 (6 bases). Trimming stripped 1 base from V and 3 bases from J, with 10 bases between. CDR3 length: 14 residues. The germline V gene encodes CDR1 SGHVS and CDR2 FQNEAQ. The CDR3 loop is CASSLGDSYYEQYF. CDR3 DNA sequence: TGTGCCAGCAGCTTAGGGGACTCCTACTACGAGCAGTACTTC.

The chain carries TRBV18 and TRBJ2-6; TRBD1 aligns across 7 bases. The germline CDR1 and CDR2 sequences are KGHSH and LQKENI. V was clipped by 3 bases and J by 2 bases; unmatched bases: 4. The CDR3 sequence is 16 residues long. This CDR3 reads CASSPTTGAGANVLTF. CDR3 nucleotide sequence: TGTGCCAGCTCACCTACAACAGGGGCTGGGGCCAACGTCCTGACTTTC. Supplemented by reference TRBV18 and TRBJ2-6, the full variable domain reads NAGVMQNPRHLVRRRGQEARLRCSPMKGHSHVYWYRQLPEEGLKFMVYLQKENIIDESGMPKERFSAEFPKEGPSILRIQQVVRGDSAAYFCASSPTTGAGANVLTFGAGSRLTVL.

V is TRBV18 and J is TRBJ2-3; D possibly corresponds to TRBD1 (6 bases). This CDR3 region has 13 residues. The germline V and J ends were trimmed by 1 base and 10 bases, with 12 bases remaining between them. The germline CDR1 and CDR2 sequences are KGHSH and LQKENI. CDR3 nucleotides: TGTGCCAGCTCACCACAGGGGGTACAGGCGCAGTATTTT. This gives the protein CASSPQGVQAQYF.

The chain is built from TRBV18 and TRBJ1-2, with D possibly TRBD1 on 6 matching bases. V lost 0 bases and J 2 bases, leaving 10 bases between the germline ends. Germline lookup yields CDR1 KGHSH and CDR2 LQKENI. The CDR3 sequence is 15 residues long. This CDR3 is CASSPPGARNYGYTF. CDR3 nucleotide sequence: TGTGCCAGCTCACCACCGGGGGCAAGGAACTATGGCTACACCTTC.

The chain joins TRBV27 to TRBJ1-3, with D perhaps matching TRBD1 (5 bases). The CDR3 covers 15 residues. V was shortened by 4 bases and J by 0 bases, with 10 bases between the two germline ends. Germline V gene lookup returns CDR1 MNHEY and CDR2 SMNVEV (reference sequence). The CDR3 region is CASSSRGGSGNTIYF. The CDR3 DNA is TGTGCCAGCAGTTCAAGGGGTGGCTCTGGAAACACCATATATTTT.

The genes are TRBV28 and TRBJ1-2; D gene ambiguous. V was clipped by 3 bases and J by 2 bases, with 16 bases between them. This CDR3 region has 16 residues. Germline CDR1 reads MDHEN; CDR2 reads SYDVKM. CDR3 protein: CASSFREGRRNYGYTF. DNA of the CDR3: TGTGCCAGCAGTTTCCGGGAAGGCCGAAGGAACTATGGCTACACCTTC.

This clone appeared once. The CDR3 sequence: CASRRKWGRGDTGELFF. The CDR3 nucleotides are TGTGCCAGCAGACGAAAATGGGGTAGGGGTGACACCGGGGAGCTGTTTTTT. V gene TRBV6-6 combines with J gene TRBJ2-2; a possible D gene is TRBD1 (5 bases). V lost 6 bases and J lost 3, with 20 bases in between. The CDR3 has 17 residues. CDR1 is MNHNY and CDR2 is SVGAGI in the germline V gene (reference sequence).

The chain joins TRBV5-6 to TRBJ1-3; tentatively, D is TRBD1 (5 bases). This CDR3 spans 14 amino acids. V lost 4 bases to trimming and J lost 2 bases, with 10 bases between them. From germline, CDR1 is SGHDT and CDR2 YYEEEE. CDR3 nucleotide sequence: TGTGCCAGCAGCCCGGGGGGGGCTGGAAACACCATATATTTT. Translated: CASSPGGAGNTIYF.

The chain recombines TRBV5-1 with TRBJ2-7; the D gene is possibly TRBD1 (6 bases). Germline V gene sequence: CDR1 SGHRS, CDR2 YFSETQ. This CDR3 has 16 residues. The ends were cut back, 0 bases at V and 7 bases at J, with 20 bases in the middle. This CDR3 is CASSLGGLPPLGEQYF. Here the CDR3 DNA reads TGCGCCAGCAGCTTGGGGGGGCTACCTCCACTCGGGGAGCAGTACTTC.

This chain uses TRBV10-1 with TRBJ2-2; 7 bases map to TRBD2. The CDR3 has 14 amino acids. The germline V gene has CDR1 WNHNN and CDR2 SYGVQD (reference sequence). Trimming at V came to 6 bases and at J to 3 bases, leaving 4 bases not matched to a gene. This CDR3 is CASRTSQDTGELFF. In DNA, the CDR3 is TGCGCCAGCAGGACTAGCCAGGACACCGGGGAGCTGTTTTTT.

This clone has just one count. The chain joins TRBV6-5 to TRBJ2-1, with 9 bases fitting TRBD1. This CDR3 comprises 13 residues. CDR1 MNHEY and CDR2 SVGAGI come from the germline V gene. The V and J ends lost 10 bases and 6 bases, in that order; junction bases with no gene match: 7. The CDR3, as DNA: TGTGCCACCCGACAGGGGGTTCCCAATGAGCAGTTCTTC. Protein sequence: CATRQGVPNEQFF.

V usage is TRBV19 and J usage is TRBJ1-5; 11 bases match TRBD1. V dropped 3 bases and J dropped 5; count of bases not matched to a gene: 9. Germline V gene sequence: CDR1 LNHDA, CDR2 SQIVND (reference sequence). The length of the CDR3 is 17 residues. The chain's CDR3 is CASSILDRGRGHQPQHF. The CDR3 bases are TGTGCCAGTAGTATTTTGGACAGGGGGCGCGGGCATCAGCCCCAGCATTTT.

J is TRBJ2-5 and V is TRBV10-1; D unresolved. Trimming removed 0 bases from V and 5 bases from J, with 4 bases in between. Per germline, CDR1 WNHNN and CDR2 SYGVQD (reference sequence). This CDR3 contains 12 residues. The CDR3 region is CASSESRETQYF. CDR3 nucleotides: TGCGCCAGCAGTGAGTCGCGGGAGACCCAGTACTTC.